These 10 T cell receptor beta chains originate from one sample sequenced in a study of blood T cells in healthy people across ages. Then a second PCR, running roughly 7 to 11 cycles, was carried out with a sample-barcoded 5' primer and a J-beta primer mix. TCRdb re-called the 5' RACE reads with MiXCR, one entry per CDR3 protein. This repertoire shows 1.5 million to 2 million distinct CDR3 sequences, approximately 40% found once; its top ten account for about 23%. The source material was blood. These receptor sequences come from a human donor in good health.

This clonotype has just a few counts. V usage is TRBV9 and J usage is TRBJ1-6; D remains ambiguous. Germline V lookup: CDR1 SGDLS, CDR2 YYNGEE. The CDR3 totals 14 residues. V was pared by 4 bases and J by 9 bases, with 14 bases between. The CDR3 DNA sequence: TGTGCCAGCAGCACCAGGTACGAGGGTTCACCCCTCCACTTT. This encodes CASSTRYEGSPLHF.

The chain combines TRBV5-4 with TRBJ2-1; TRBD1 is a possible D gene (6 bases). The germline CDR1 and CDR2 sequences are SGHNT and YYREEE (reference sequence). Trimming took 0 bases from V and 14 from J, leaving 12 bases between them. The CDR3 covers 12 residues. CDR3 loop: CASSLDTGREFF. As DNA, the CDR3 is TGTGCCAGCAGCTTGGATACAGGGAGAGAGTTCTTC.

The chain has TRBV7-2 and TRBJ1-6; D might be TRBD1 (5 bases). Per the germline V gene, CDR1 is SGHTA and CDR2 is FQGNSA. Trimming left V 2 bases short and J 12 bases short, with 8 bases between. CDR3 length equals 12 residues. The chain's CDR3 is CASSLPGLPLHF. The CDR3 DNA reads TGTGCCAGCAGCTTACCGGGGCTACCCCTCCACTTT.

The chain carries TRBV7-9 and TRBJ2-3; D remains ambiguous. The V end was cut by 1 base, the J end by 8 bases, with 7 bases between. Germline V gene sequence: CDR1 SEHNR, CDR2 FQNEAQ (reference sequence). This CDR3 region has 12 residues. This CDR3 is CASSLERSTQYF. CDR3 nucleotide sequence: TGTGCCAGCAGCTTAGAACGAAGTACGCAGTATTTT. The variable domain in full, with the rest retrieved from reference TRBV7-9 and TRBJ2-3, is DTGVSQNPRHKITKRGQNVTFRCDPISEHNRLYWYRQTLGQGPEFLTYFQNEAQLEKSRLLSDRFSAERPKGSFSTLEIQRTEQGDSAMYLCASSLERSTQYFGPGTRLTVL.

This sequence joins TRBV20-1 and TRBJ1-2; D unresolved. Trimming shortened V by 3 bases and J by 2 bases, and 7 bases separated the two germline ends. The V gene's germline CDR1 is DFQATT and CDR2 SNEGSKA (reference sequence). The CDR3 has 12 residues. In nucleotides, the CDR3 is TGCAGTGCTAGTGGAGAAAACTATGGCTACACCTTC. This gives the protein CSASGENYGYTF.

The rearrangement uses TRBV6-2 or TRBV6-3 and TRBJ2-4, with D tentatively TRBD1 (5 bases). TRBJ2-7 matches the DNA end more closely, so the J call is doubtful. CDR1 and CDR2 from the germline V gene are MNHEY and SVGEGT. The CDR3 is 14 amino acids. The CDR3 DNA sequence: TGTGCCAGCAGTTACTCGCACAGGAACTACGAGCAGTACTTC. The encoded protein is CASSYSHRNYEQYF.

The chain joins TRBV20-1 to TRBJ1-5; D possibly corresponds to TRBD1 (5 bases). Germline V gene sequence: CDR1 DFQATT, CDR2 SNEGSKA (reference sequence). V lost 5 bases to trimming and J lost 5 bases, with 16 bases between them. There are 14 residues in the CDR3. The CDR3 is CSAGMTAIHQPQHF. The CDR3 DNA sequence: TGCAGTGCTGGAATGACAGCTATTCATCAGCCCCAGCATTTT.

The rearrangement links TRBV4-2 to TRBJ1-2; D gene uncertain. The CDR3 runs 16 residues. Germline assignment: CDR1 LGHNA and CDR2 YNFKEQ. V gave up 1 base and J gave up 0 bases, with 12 bases separating them. CDR3 bases: TGTGCCAGCAGCCAAGTCGGAGTGGTACCTAACTATGGCTACACCTTC. This codes for CASSQVGVVPNYGYTF.

This clonotype was seen a few times. This sequence joins TRBV7-2 and TRBJ2-4; D might be TRBD2 (6 bases). The CDR3 consists of 14 residues. CDR1 SGHTA and CDR2 FQGNSA come from the germline V gene. Trimming removed 5 bases at V and 3 bases at J, with 11 bases between. The CDR3 region has the DNA TGTGCCAGCAGCCAACGGGGGTACAAAAACATTCAGTACTTC. The encoded protein is CASSQRGYKNIQYF.

This rearrangement joins TRBV7-9 to TRBJ1-2; 8 bases map to TRBD1. V lost 5 bases and J lost 7; bases outside the gene matches: 6. CDR1 is SEHNR, CDR2 FQNEAQ, per germline (reference sequence). This CDR3 region has 13 residues. Here the CDR3 DNA reads TGTGCCAGCAGCACGGGACAGGATGGTGGCTACACCTTC. Amino acid sequence: CASSTGQDGGYTF. Complete variable domain (other parts from reference TRBV7-9 and TRBJ1-2): DTGVSQNPRHKITKRGQNVTFRCDPISEHNRLYWYRQTLGQGPEFLTYFQNEAQLEKSRLLSDRFSAERPKGSFSTLEIQRTEQGDSAMYLCASSTGQDGGYTFGSGTRLTVV.